The source of this T cell receptor (beta chain) is a study of T cell changes during pregnancy in multiple sclerosis. The V end was cut by 1 base, the J end by 2 bases, with 10 bases between. This CDR3 comprises 14 residues. Germline V lookup: CDR1 SGHTS, CDR2 YDEGEE. Clones were read by immunoSEQ multiplex PCR, and TCRdb kept only the in-frame ones, dropping some. The sample carries about 59,000 clones, around 94% recorded once. The sequencing used CD8+ T cells from peripheral blood mononuclear cells, collected after pregnancy. V is TRBV5-8 and J is TRBJ2-7; TRBD1 might be the D (5 bases). This clonotype was obtained from a female donor with multiple sclerosis, enrolled in a pregnancy study. The CDR3 DNA reads TGTGCCAGCAGCTTGCCGACAGCGACCTACGAGCAGTACTTC. Translating it yields CASSLPTATYEQYF.